This T cell receptor (beta chain) originates from a study of T-cell memory formation after mild COVID-19. Turning to the study itself: TCR clusters were mostly confined to one donor each.

TCRdb ran MiXCR on the 5' RACE reads and lists one entry per CDR3 protein. The sample consists of approximately 580,000 distinct CDR3 sequences, around 21% of them appearing once. This clonotype was seen more than once but under ten times. Its antigen remains unidentified. Germline V gene data show CDR1 as DFQATT and CDR2 as SNEGSKA (reference sequence). V lost 6 bases and J 5 bases, leaving 14 bases between the germline ends. This CDR3 is 12 amino acids long. Study-wide points: Several responding clones turned up in pre-infection memory, indicating that cross-reactive memory may have taken part. Contracting CD4+ clones were located mainly in CM and EM, and CD8+ clones in EMRA. The SARS-CoV-2 specificity of second-wave clones reaching peak at day 37 remained unverified.

The rearrangement uses TRBV20-1 and TRBJ2-7; D possibly matches TRBD1 or TRBD2 (5 bases each). The clonotype comes from an adult woman who had mild COVID-19 (a few samples of this study predate the infection). Cell type and time point are not known. The sample taken for sequencing was PBMCs or a T cell subset sorted from them (not recorded which). The CDR3 loop is CSATGTSHEQYF. The CDR3 DNA follows: TGCAGTGCGACTGGGACGTCCCACGAGCAGTACTTC.